These 18 T cell receptor beta chains were all obtained from the same sample, sequenced in a study of radiotherapy plus CTLA-4 blockade in lung cancer. The repertoire was sequenced with immunoSEQ multiplex PCR; TCRdb's copy has only in-frame clones and lacks some. Among some 38,000 clones listed, about 70% were seen once. Sequenced material: peripheral blood, taken from a patient treated with radiotherapy plus ipilimumab. These receptors originate from a human donor with non-small cell lung cancer who had stable disease on radiotherapy plus ipilimumab.

This rearrangement joins TRBV2 to TRBJ1-5, with no clear D. The V and J ends lost 0 bases and 1 base respectively, with 7 bases between them. This CDR3 has 15 amino acids. Germline loops: CDR1 SNHLY, CDR2 FYNNEI. CDR3 sequence reads: CASSEAFGSNQPQHF. DNA for the CDR3: TGTGCCAGCAGTGAAGCATTTGGCAGCAATCAGCCCCAGCATTTT.

J is TRBJ1-6 and V is TRBV27; TRBD1 matches at 8 bases. The germline V gene has CDR1 MNHEY and CDR2 SMNVEV (reference sequence). CDR3 length: 16 residues. J was trimmed by 10 bases and V by 5 bases; bases with no gene match: 13. The CDR3 region has the DNA TGTGCCAGCAGTAGAGGGGTTGGACAGGGAAACTCACCCCTCCACTTT. Its protein is CASSRGVGQGNSPLHF.

V usage is TRBV5-1 and J usage is TRBJ2-1; 9 nucleotides line up with TRBD2. CDR3 size: 17 residues. Unmatched junction bases numbered 12, after V lost 0 bases and J lost 8 bases. CDR1 and CDR2 from the germline V gene are SGHRS and YFSETQ. CDR3 bases: TGCGCCAGCAGCTTGGAGGGGGGGGCGGGGGGGATCGATGAGCAGTTCTTC. Its translation is CASSLEGGAGGIDEQFF. Based on the CDR3 plus reference TRBV5-1 and TRBJ2-1, the full variable domain is KAGVTQTPRYLIKTRGQQVTLSCSPISGHRSVSWYQQTPGQGLQFLFEYFSETQRNKGNFPGRFSGRQFSNSRSEMNVSTLELGDSALYLCASSLEGGAGGIDEQFFGPGTRLTVL.

This clone was found once. The CDR3 sequence: CASSLGGTYEQYF. CDR3 nucleotides: TGCGCCAGCAGCTTGGGCGGGACCTACGAGCAGTACTTC. The chain combines TRBV5-1 with TRBJ2-7; D might be TRBD2 (6 bases). Deletions cut 0 bases from V and 2 bases from J, with 6 bases between. The CDR3 has 13 amino acids. The germline CDR1 and CDR2 sequences are SGHRS and YFSETQ.

This rearrangement joins TRBV5-1 to TRBJ2-5; D is undetermined. The CDR3 has 15 residues. CDR1 is SGHRS, CDR2 YFSETQ, per germline. V was trimmed by 0 bases and J by 4 bases, leaving 13 bases between them. The CDR3 loop is CASSLGPESGETQYF. CDR3 nucleotides: TGCGCCAGCAGCTTGGGCCCAGAAAGTGGAGAGACCCAGTACTTC.

This clone was seen only a few times. The V call is TRBV10-1, the J call TRBJ1-4; D is possibly TRBD1 (5 bases). Trimming cost V 6 bases and J 4 bases, with 6 bases left between them. Germline V CDR1 and CDR2: WNHNN, SYGVQD (reference sequence). This CDR3 spans 12 amino acids. The DNA for the CDR3 is TGCGCCAGCAGGGGGGTTAATGAAAAACTGTTTTTT. Encoded protein: CASRGVNEKLFF.

The chain combines TRBV30 with TRBJ1-6; D remains unclear. V was pared by 4 bases and J by 1 base, with 8 bases between. CDR1 and CDR2 from the germline V gene are GTSNPN and SVGIG (reference sequence). This CDR3 has 14 residues. DNA for the CDR3: TGTGCCTGGAAAGGAGTTTCCTATAATTCACCCCTCCACTTT. Residues: CAWKGVSYNSPLHF.

The chain combines TRBV30 with TRBJ2-1; D possibly corresponds to TRBD1 (6 bases). There are 14 residues in the CDR3. The germline CDR1 and CDR2 sequences are GTSNPN and SVGIG (reference sequence). Trimming cost V 0 bases and J 10 bases, with 16 bases left between them. This CDR3 reads CAWSVRGQAPEQFF. The DNA for the CDR3 is TGTGCCTGGAGTGTAAGGGGACAAGCCCCCGAGCAGTTCTTC.

The genes are TRBV5-4 and TRBJ2-1; D is uncertain. V was cut by 6 bases and J by 6 bases, with 16 bases left in between. The CDR3 has 14 amino acids. The germline gives CDR1 SGHNT, CDR2 YYREEE (reference sequence). The CDR3 loop is CASKPRSTGNEQFF. CDR3 DNA sequence: TGTGCCAGCAAACCTCGATCGACGGGCAATGAGCAGTTCTTC.

V gene TRBV10-2 combines with J gene TRBJ1-5, with D maybe TRBD1 (5 bases). The germline gives CDR1 WSHSY, CDR2 SAAADI. V was trimmed by 3 bases and J by 7 bases, leaving 10 bases between them. The CDR3 is 13 residues long. DNA for the CDR3: TGCGCCAGCAGTGATGGGGGAAGCCAGCCCCAGCATTTT. Protein sequence: CASSDGGSQPQHF.

This sequence joins TRBV15 and TRBJ1-6, with unresolved D. Per germline, CDR1 LNHNV and CDR2 YYDKDF (reference sequence). The CDR3 runs 14 residues. V lost 0 bases to trimming and J lost 2 bases, with 2 bases between them. CDR3 nucleotides: TGTGCCACCAGCAGAGATGCCTATAATTCACCCCTCCACTTT. As protein: CATSRDAYNSPLHF.

This sequence joins TRBV18 and TRBJ2-7; D not certain. The CDR3 consists of 13 residues. Germline loops: CDR1 KGHSH, CDR2 LQKENI. V lost 3 bases and J 0 bases, leaving 6 bases between the germline ends. The CDR3 nucleotides read TGTGCCAGCTCACCGGGCAGCTCCTACGAGCAGTACTTC. The encoded protein is CASSPGSSYEQYF.

The rearrangement uses TRBV11-3 and TRBJ2-1; maybe TRBD2 (6 bases). Germline V gene data show CDR1 as SGHNT and CDR2 as YENEEA. V lost 3 bases to trimming and J lost 4 bases, with 16 bases between them. This CDR3 spans 16 amino acids. The DNA of the CDR3 is TGTGCCAGCAGCTTCTCTGGGACTGGCGGGTACAATGAGCAGTTCTTC. Protein: CASSFSGTGGYNEQFF.

This chain connects TRBV5-4 to TRBJ2-3; the match to TRBD2 covers 8 bases. V gave up 5 bases and J gave up 2 bases; unmatched junction bases: 10. Germline CDR1 and CDR2: SGHNT and YYREEE (reference sequence). The CDR3 spans 16 residues. In DNA form, the CDR3 reads TGTGCCAGCAGTCGGACTAGCTACGGGGCCACAGATACGCAGTATTTT. Translating gives CASSRTSYGATDTQYF.

Remarks on this clone: Compared with germline, one end of the junction differs, possibly owing to a read error. The chain links TRBV15 to TRBJ2-1; maybe TRBD2 (6 bases). Germline assignment: CDR1 LNHNV and CDR2 YYDKDF (reference sequence). The CDR3 contains 16 residues. CDR3 coding DNA: TGTGCCACCAGCAGAGATCAGTTGGCGGGGTACACTGAGCAGTTCTTC. Protein: CATSRDQLAGYTEQFF. The full variable domain, with the rest looked up from reference TRBV15 and TRBJ2-1, is DAMVIQNPRYQVTQFGKPVTLSCSQTLNHNVMYWYQQKSSQAPKLLFHYYDKDFNNEADTPDNFQSRRPNTSFCFLDIRSPGLGDTAMYLCATSRDQLAGYTEQFFGPGTRLTVL.

A note on this clone: At one boundary the junction diverges from the germline segment, which might be a read error. Distinct nucleotide sequences in the sample also encode this CDR3. V is TRBV19 and J is TRBJ1-6, with D maybe TRBD1 (5 bases). The germline CDR1 and CDR2 sequences are LNHDA and SQIVND (reference sequence). The CDR3 length is 15 residues. As DNA, the CDR3 is TGCGCCAGTAGCTCCGGGACGGAGGAGAATTCACCCCTCCACTTT. It is translated as CASSSGTEENSPLHF.

This chain uses TRBV19 with TRBJ1-6, with TRBD1 matching over 8 bases. Per the germline V gene, CDR1 is LNHDA and CDR2 is SQIVND (reference sequence). This CDR3 has 16 amino acids. Trimming cost V 7 bases and J 0 bases; bases outside gene matches: 5. The CDR3 region has the DNA TGTGCCAGTACGGGACAGGCAAGCTCCTATAATTCACCCCTCCACTTT. Translation gives CASTGQASSYNSPLHF.

The V and J genes are TRBV2 and TRBJ2-2; tentative D call: TRBD2 (5 bases). V was clipped by 6 bases and J by 3 bases, with 11 bases between them. The CDR3 is made up of 14 amino acids. Per the germline V gene, CDR1 is SNHLY and CDR2 is FYNNEI. The CDR3 region has the DNA TGTGCCAGCAGGGGAGACGAGTACACCGGGGAGCTGTTTTTT. Amino acids: CASRGDEYTGELFF.